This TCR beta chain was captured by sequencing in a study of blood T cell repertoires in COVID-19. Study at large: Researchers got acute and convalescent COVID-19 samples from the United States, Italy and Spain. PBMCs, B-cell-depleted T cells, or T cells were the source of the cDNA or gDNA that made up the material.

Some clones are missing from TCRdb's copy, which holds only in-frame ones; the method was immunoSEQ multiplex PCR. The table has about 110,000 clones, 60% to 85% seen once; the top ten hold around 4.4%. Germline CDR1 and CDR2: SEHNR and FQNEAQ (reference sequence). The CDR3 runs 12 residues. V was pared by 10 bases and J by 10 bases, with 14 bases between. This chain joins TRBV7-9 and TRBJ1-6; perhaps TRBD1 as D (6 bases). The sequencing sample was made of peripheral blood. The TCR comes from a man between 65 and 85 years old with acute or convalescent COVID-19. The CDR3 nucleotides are TGTGCCATCACCCGGGACAAATCACCCCTCCACTTT. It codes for CAITRDKSPLHF.